This T cell receptor beta chain was captured in a study of glioma-infiltrating T cells after dendritic cell vaccination. TCRdb's copy holds only in-frame clones and misses some; the assay was immunoSEQ multiplex PCR. The table includes about 76,000 clones, around 86% detected once. Time point: after dendritic cell vaccination, including at tumor progression/relapse. CDR3 length equals 16 residues. After removal of 4 bases from V and 6 bases from J, the junction contained 9 bases not matched to a gene. Germline CDR1 SGHTA, CDR2 FQGNSA. The J gene is TRBJ2-1, the V gene TRBV7-2; 10 nucleotides line up with TRBD1. The TCR was taken from a human donor with glioblastoma. The sample here was blood, taken after dendritic cell vaccination. The CDR3: CASSSQRDRGRNEQFF. In DNA form, the CDR3 reads TGTGCCAGCAGCTCCCAAAGGGACAGGGGACGCAATGAGCAGTTCTTC.